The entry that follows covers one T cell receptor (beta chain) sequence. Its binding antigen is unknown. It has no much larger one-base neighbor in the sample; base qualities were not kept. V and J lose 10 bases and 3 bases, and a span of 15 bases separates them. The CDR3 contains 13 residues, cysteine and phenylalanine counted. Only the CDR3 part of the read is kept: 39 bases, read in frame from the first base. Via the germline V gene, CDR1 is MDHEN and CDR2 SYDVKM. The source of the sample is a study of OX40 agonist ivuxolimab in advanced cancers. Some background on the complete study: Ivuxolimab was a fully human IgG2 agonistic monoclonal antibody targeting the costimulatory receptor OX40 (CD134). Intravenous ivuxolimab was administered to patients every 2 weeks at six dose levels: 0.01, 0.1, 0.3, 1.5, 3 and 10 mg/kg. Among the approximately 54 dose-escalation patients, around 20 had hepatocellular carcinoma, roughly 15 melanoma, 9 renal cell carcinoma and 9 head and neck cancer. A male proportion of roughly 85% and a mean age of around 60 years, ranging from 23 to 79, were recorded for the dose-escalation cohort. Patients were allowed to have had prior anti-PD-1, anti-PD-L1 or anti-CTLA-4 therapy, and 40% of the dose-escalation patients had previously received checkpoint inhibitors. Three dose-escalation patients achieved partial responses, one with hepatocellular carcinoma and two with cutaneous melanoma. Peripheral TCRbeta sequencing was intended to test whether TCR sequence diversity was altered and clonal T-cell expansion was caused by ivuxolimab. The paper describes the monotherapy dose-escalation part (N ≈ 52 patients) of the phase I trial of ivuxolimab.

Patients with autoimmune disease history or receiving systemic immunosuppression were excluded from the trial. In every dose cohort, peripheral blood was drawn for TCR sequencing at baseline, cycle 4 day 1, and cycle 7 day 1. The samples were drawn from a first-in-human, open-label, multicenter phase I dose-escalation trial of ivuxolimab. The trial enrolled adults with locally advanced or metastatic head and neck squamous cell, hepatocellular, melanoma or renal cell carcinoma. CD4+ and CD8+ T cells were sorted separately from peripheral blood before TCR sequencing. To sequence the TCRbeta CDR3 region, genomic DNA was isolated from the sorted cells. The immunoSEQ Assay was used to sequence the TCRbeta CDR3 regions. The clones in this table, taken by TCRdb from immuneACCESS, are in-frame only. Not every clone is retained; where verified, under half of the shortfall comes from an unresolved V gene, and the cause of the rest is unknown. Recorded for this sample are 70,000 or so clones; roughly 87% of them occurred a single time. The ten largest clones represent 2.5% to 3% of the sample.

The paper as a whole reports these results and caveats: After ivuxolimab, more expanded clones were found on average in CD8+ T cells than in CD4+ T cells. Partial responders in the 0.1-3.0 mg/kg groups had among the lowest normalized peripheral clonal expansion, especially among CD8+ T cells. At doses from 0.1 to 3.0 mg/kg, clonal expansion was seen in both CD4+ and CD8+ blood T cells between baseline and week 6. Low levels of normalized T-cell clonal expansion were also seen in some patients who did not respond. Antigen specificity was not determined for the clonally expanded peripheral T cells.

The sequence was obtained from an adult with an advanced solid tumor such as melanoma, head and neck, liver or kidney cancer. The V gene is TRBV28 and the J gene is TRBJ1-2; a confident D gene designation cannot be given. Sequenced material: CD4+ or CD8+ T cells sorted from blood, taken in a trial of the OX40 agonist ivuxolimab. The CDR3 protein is CATDREADYGYTF. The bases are TGTGCCACCGACCGGGAGGCAGACTATGGCTACACCTTC.